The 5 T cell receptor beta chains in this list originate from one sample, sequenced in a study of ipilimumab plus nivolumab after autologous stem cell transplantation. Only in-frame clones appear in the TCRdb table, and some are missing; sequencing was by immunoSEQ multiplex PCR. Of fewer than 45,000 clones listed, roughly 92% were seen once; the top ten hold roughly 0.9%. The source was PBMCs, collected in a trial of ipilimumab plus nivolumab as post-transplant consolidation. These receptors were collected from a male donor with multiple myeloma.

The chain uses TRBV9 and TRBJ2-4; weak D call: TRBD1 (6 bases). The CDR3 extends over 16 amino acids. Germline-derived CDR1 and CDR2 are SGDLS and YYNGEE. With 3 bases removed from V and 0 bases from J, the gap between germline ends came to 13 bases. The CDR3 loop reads CASSASGAVAKNIQYF. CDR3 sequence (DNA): TGTGCCAGCAGCGCCTCAGGGGCAGTAGCCAAAAACATTCAGTACTTC.

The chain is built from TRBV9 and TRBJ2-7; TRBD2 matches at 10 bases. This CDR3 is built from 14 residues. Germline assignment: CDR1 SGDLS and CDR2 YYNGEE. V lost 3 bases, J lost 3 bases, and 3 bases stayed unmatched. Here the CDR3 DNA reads TGTGCCAGCAGCGCTAGCGGGAGCTTCTACGAGCAGTACTTC. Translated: CASSASGSFYEQYF.

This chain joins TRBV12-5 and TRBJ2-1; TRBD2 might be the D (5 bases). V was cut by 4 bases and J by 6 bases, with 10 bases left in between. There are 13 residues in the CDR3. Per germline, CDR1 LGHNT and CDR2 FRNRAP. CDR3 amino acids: CASGSGMGNEQFF. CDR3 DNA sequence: TGTGCTAGTGGTTCCGGGATGGGCAATGAGCAGTTCTTC.

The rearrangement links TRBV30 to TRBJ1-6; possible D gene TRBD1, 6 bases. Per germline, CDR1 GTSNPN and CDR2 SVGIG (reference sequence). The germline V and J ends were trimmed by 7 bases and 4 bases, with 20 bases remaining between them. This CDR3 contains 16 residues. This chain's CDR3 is CASRRGGLTYNSPLHF. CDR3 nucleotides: TGTGCCTCCCGCCGGGGGGGCCTAACTTATAATTCACCCCTCCACTTT. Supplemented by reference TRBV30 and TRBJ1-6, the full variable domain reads SQTIHQWPATLVQPVGSPLSLECTVEGTSNPNLYWYRQAAGRGLQLLFYSVGIGQISSEVPQNLSASRPQDRQFILSSKKLLLSDSGFYLCASRRGGLTYNSPLHFGNGTRLTVT.

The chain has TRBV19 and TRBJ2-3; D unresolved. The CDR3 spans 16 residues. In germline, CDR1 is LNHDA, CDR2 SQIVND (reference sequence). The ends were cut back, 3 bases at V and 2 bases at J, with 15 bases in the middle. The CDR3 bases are TGTGCCAGTAGTATGGTGGGCCAACCATCCACAGATACGCAGTATTTT. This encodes CASSMVGQPSTDTQYF.